This T cell receptor beta chain emerged from a study of blood T cell repertoires in COVID-19 (dated by TCRdb to about 2020). Concerning the study at large: Samples covering the acute and convalescent phases of COVID-19 were provided by collaborators in the United States, Italy and Spain. The prospective study material was composed of cDNA or gDNA derived from T cells, B-cell-depleted T cells, or PBMCs. Where available, HLA class I and class II types were obtained from metadata supplied by the sample provider rather than from assay-based typing. Sample metadata almost always included a de-identified subject ID, COVID-19 status, age in years and sex. The dataset comprised deeply sampled blood TCRbeta repertoires from subjects exposed to, actively infected with, or recovered from COVID-19. Samples came from the ongoing ImmuneRACE study (first 160 participants) plus 1,254 subjects from 6 global collaborators. A freely available public database, intended as a resource for researchers studying the immune response to SARS-CoV-2, is where the repertoires were released. Beyond this particular receptor, the publication reports: Clinical and demographic metadata were provided uncurated, with the amount varying by source and participant.

Whole blood was collected in K2EDTA tubes by collaborating institutions according to the institutions' own protocols. For TCRbeta analysis, collaborators shipped samples in one of three forms: frozen whole blood, isolated PBMCs, or DNA extracted from either of those sample types. Including cysteine and phenylalanine, the CDR3 has 14 amino acids. CDR3 DNA only is kept here, 42 bases in frame from base 1. V and J are trimmed by 3 bases and 3 bases, and the gene matches miss 4 bases of the junction. CDR1 MNHEY and CDR2 SMNVEV are derived from the germline V gene (reference sequence). This clone was counted only a few times. This clone's antigen is unknown. No base quality information exists; no much larger clone differs at one position. The immunoSEQ Assay, a bias-controlled multiplex PCR, was used to amplify TCRbeta CDR3 regions from genomic DNA. For the original study's pipeline: The number of nucleated cells in each sample was estimated by amplification of reference gene primers within the assay. Sequence reads were collapsed and filtered to measure the absolute abundance of every unique TCRbeta CDR3 rearrangement. Productive Simpson clonality was computed per sample as the square root of Simpson's diversity index over productive rearrangements. TCRdb provides this immuneACCESS table in a form limited to in-frame rearrangements. Some clones are lacking; in checked studies, under half of them reflect an unresolved V gene, and why the rest are absent is not known. D and trimming were read from the DNA, whereas the V and J calls and clone size are those reported in that table. The sample data list approximately 410,000 clones, and roughly 85% of these were observed just once. The ten largest clones take up almost 1.5% of the sample.

The sample was peripheral blood. The sequence derives from a woman in her twenties or thirties with active or convalescent COVID-19. The chain is made from TRBV27 and TRBJ1-2; the central 7 bases match TRBD1. The DNA sequence follows: TGTGCCAGCAGTTTCCAGGGGGGCCACTATGGCTACACCTTC. This translates into CASSFQGGHYGYTF.